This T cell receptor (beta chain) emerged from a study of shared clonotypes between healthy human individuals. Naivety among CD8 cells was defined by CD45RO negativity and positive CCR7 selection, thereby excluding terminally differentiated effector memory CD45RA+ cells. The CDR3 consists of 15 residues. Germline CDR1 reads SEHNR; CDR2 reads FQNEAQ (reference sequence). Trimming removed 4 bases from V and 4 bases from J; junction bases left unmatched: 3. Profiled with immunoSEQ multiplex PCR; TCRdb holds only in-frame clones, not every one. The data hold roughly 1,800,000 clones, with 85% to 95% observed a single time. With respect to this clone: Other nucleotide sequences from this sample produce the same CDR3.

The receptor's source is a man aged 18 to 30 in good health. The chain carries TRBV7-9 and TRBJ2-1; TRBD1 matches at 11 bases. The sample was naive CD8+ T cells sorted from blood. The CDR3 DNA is TGTGCCAGCAGCTCCGGGACAGGGGGTTACAATGAGCAGTTCTTC. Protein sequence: CASSSGTGGYNEQFF. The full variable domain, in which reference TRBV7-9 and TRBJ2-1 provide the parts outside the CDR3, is DTGVSQNPRHKITKRGQNVTFRCDPISEHNRLYWYRQTLGQGPEFLTYFQNEAQLEKSRLLSDRFSAERPKGSFSTLEIQRTEQGDSAMYLCASSSGTGGYNEQFFGPGTRLTVL.